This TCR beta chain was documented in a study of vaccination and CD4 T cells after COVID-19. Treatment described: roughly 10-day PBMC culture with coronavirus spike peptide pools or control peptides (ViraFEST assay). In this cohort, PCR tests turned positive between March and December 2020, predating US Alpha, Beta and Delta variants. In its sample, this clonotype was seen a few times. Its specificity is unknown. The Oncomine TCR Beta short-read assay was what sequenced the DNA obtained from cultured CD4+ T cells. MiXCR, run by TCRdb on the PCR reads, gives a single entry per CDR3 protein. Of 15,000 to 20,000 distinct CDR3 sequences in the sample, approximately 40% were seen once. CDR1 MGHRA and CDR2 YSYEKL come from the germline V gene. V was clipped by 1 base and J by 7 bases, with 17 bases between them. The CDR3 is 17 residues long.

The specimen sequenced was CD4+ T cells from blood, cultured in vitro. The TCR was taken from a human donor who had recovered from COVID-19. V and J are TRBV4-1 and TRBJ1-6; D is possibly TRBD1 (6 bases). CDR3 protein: CASSQAGQSTGNSPLHF. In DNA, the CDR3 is TGCGCCAGCAGCCAAGCTGGACAGTCAACCGGGAATTCACCCCTCCACTTT.